The 29 T cell receptor beta chains reported below all come from one sample, sequenced in a study of cytomegalovirus exposure and HLA in healthy donors. Generated by immunoSEQ multiplex PCR, the TCRdb table keeps only in-frame clones and is missing some. The table shows about 140,000 clones, with around four fifths occurring only once. What was sequenced was PBMCs. The source of these receptors is a woman younger than 45 in good health and CMV-seronegative.

This clone was seen a few times. This chain joins TRBV9 and TRBJ2-2; the match to TRBD2 covers 8 bases. Germline CDR1 is SGDLS and CDR2 is YYNGEE. There are 17 residues in the CDR3. The ends lost 0 bases at V and 0 bases at J; junction bases unmatched: 4. The CDR3 DNA is TGTGCCAGCAGCGTAGTTGGTAGCGGGACGAACACCGGGGAGCTGTTTTTT. Translating gives CASSVVGSGTNTGELFF.

This chain joins TRBV11-1 and TRBJ1-1; 8 positions agree with TRBD1. There are 15 residues in the CDR3. Germline V gene data show CDR1 as SGHAT and CDR2 as FQDESV (reference sequence). The ends lost 5 bases at V and 1 base at J; junction bases unmatched: 6. The CDR3 loop is CASSPGQAWNTEAFF. For the CDR3, the DNA is TGTGCCAGCAGCCCGGGACAGGCTTGGAACACTGAAGCTTTCTTT.

The chain recombines TRBV27 with TRBJ2-6; TRBD1 aligns across 8 bases. V lost 6 bases to trimming and J lost 0 bases; unmatched junction nucleotides: 13. The germline V gene has CDR1 MNHEY and CDR2 SMNVEV (reference sequence). The CDR3 consists of 19 residues. Written as DNA, the CDR3 is TGTGCCAGCAGCCGTTGGGGTCAGGGGGCAAGCTCTGGGGCCAACGTCCTGACTTTC. Translation gives CASSRWGQGASSGANVLTF.

This chain connects TRBV13 to TRBJ1-1; tentatively, D is TRBD1 (6 bases). Trimming pared 1 base from V and 4 bases from J, leaving 16 bases between. Germline V lookup: CDR1 PRHDT, CDR2 FYEKMQ (reference sequence). This CDR3 comprises 16 residues. The CDR3 DNA is TGTGCCAGCAGCTTAGAGGTTTACAGGGAGGGCACTGAAGCTTTCTTT. Encoded protein: CASSLEVYREGTEAFF.

The rearrangement joins TRBV29-1 to TRBJ1-1; D gene unclear. V shed 7 bases and J shed 2 bases, with 14 bases lying between them. From germline, CDR1 is SQVTM and CDR2 ANQGSEA. This CDR3 contains 13 residues. CDR3 sequence reads: CSAAKGANTEAFF. CDR3 DNA: TGCAGCGCTGCCAAGGGAGCCAACACTGAAGCTTTCTTT. Based on the CDR3 plus reference TRBV29-1 and TRBJ1-1, the full variable domain is SAVISQKPSRDICQRGTSLTIQCQVDSQVTMMFWYRQQPGQSLTLIATANQGSEATYESGFVIDKFPISRPNLTFSTLTVSNMSPEDSSIYLCSAAKGANTEAFFGQGTRLTVV.

The rearrangement joins TRBV28 to TRBJ1-2; tentative D call: TRBD1 (6 bases). CDR1 MDHEN and CDR2 SYDVKM come from the germline V gene. The V end was cut by 0 bases, the J end by 4 bases, with 18 bases between. The CDR3 has 17 amino acids. Here the CDR3 DNA reads TGTGCCAGCAGTTTATGGGGGGCCGACAGTTTCGCCTATGGCTACACCTTC. Translated, it gives CASSLWGADSFAYGYTF.

The chain has TRBV4-1 and TRBJ2-1, with 9 bases matching TRBD1. V shed 4 bases and J 10 bases; nucleotides not matched to a gene: 5. From germline, CDR1 is MGHRA and CDR2 YSYEKL. The CDR3 runs 13 residues. This chain's CDR3 is CASSLQGANEQFF. For the CDR3, the DNA is TGCGCCAGCAGCCTACAGGGGGCAAACGAGCAGTTCTTC.

The CDR3 region is CASSLPEGGTEAFF. The CDR3 DNA reads as TGTGCCAGCAGTCTTCCCGAAGGGGGCACTGAAGCTTTCTTT. The chain recombines TRBV6-6 with TRBJ1-1; D might be TRBD1 (6 bases). Between the trimmed V and J ends, which lost 5 bases and 4 bases, there was a span of 14 bases. There are 14 residues in the CDR3. Per germline, CDR1 MNHNY and CDR2 SVGAGI (reference sequence).

V is TRBV6-1 and J is TRBJ2-5; a possible D gene is TRBD2 (7 bases). Trimming stripped 1 base from V and 4 bases from J, with 13 bases between. The CDR3 is made up of 15 amino acids. Germline-derived CDR1 and CDR2 are MNHNS and SASEGT. In DNA, the CDR3 is TGTGCCAGCAGTGAAGTGGGGGGGCGCCGAGAGACCCAGTACTTC. This codes for CASSEVGGRRETQYF.

The chain has TRBV2 and TRBJ1-2; TRBD1 matches 7 bases. With 6 bases clipped from V and 6 bases from J, the junction kept 7 bases outside the gene matches. Germline values: CDR1 SNHLY, CDR2 FYNNEI. The CDR3 covers 13 residues. The CDR3 DNA follows: TGTGCCAGCAGGTTGACAGGGTGGGATGGCTACACCTTC. Translation gives CASRLTGWDGYTF.

The V call is TRBV6-5, the J call TRBJ1-3, with TRBD1 matching over 7 bases. Trimming took 2 bases from V and 4 from J; bases not matched to a gene: 2. This CDR3 is 14 amino acids long. The germline CDR1 and CDR2 sequences are MNHEY and SVGAGI. In DNA, the CDR3 is TGTGCCAGCAGTTACGAGGGGGCGGGAAACACCATATATTTT. This codes for CASSYEGAGNTIYF.

The CDR3 DNA reads TGCGCCAGCAGCTCCGGGACAATCGCGAACACCGGGGAGCTGTTTTTT. It encodes CASSSGTIANTGELFF. The genes are TRBV5-1 and TRBJ2-2, with D perhaps matching TRBD1 (6 bases). V lost 3 bases and J 0 bases, leaving 12 bases between the germline ends. This CDR3 has 16 residues. CDR1 SGHRS and CDR2 YFSETQ come from the germline V gene.

The rearrangement joins TRBV15 to TRBJ2-7; tentative D call: TRBD1 (6 bases). V lost 3 bases to trimming and J lost 3 bases, with 9 bases between them. This CDR3 comprises 13 residues. The germline V gene has CDR1 LNHNV and CDR2 YYDKDF (reference sequence). The CDR3 spells CATSSGTNYEQYF. CDR3 nucleotide sequence: TGTGCCACCAGCAGCGGGACAAACTACGAGCAGTACTTC. Filled out from reference TRBV15 and TRBJ2-7, the complete variable domain reads DAMVIQNPRYQVTQFGKPVTLSCSQTLNHNVMYWYQQKSSQAPKLLFHYYDKDFNNEADTPDNFQSRRPNTSFCFLDIRSPGLGDTAMYLCATSSGTNYEQYFGPGTRLTVT.

This sequence joins TRBV5-1 and TRBJ2-2; 9 nucleotides agree with TRBD2. CDR1 is SGHRS, CDR2 YFSETQ, per germline. The CDR3 consists of 16 residues. J was trimmed by 1 base and V by 4 bases; bases with no gene match: 5. The CDR3 loop reads CASSPLLAGNTGELFF. The CDR3 DNA reads as TGCGCCAGCAGCCCATTACTAGCGGGGAACACCGGGGAGCTGTTTTTT.

This sequence joins TRBV2 and TRBJ2-7, with 9 bases fitting TRBD1. V dropped 8 bases and J dropped 3; count of bases not matched to a gene: 5. The CDR3 spans 13 residues. The germline V gene has CDR1 SNHLY and CDR2 FYNNEI. The CDR3, as DNA: TGTGCCAGCGGGGGACAGGGCGACTACGAGCAGTACTTC. Its translation is CASGGQGDYEQYF. The full variable domain, its missing parts supplied by reference TRBV2 and TRBJ2-7, is EPEVTQTPSHQVTQMGQEVILRCVPISNHLYFYWYRQILGQKVEFLVSFYNNEISEKSEIFDDQFSVERPDGSNFTLKIRSTKLEDSAMYFCASGGQGDYEQYFGPGTRLTVT.

The rearrangement uses TRBV5-6 and TRBJ1-1; D gene uncertain. The CDR3 consists of 17 residues. CDR1 SGHDT and CDR2 YYEEEE come from the germline V gene. V lost 4 bases and J 2 bases, leaving 21 bases between the germline ends. CDR3 sequence: CASSTRTTGGVNTEAFF. DNA of the CDR3: TGTGCCAGCAGCACGAGAACCACCGGCGGGGTTAACACTGAAGCTTTCTTT.

The genes are TRBV19 and TRBJ2-7, with TRBD1 as a possible D gene (6 bases). The CDR3 contains 14 residues. Trimming removed 3 bases from V and 2 bases from J, with 11 bases in between. Germline loops: CDR1 LNHDA, CDR2 SQIVND (reference sequence). CDR3 DNA: TGTGCCAGTAGTATGAGAGGGGGAGCCTACGAGCAGTACTTC. Amino acid sequence: CASSMRGGAYEQYF.

V usage is TRBV27 and J usage is TRBJ2-3; D might be TRBD2 (6 bases). Trimming cost V 1 base and J 5 bases, with 19 bases left between them. Germline CDR1 and CDR2: MNHEY and SMNVEV (reference sequence). The CDR3 is 17 residues long. The CDR3 region is CASSLFLTGEPLDTQYF. The CDR3 DNA reads TGTGCCAGCAGTTTATTTTTAACGGGGGAGCCCTTAGATACGCAGTATTTT.

The chain has TRBV6-1 and TRBJ1-2; D gene ambiguous. This CDR3 comprises 14 residues. V was shortened by 7 bases and J by 5 bases, with 17 bases between the two germline ends. Germline V CDR1 and CDR2: MNHNS, SASEGT. In nucleotides, the CDR3 is TGTGCCAGCATCAACCGGCGGGTGCAATATGGCTACACCTTC. It codes for CASINRRVQYGYTF.

The chain is built from TRBV5-1 and TRBJ2-3; 7 bases are a match to TRBD2. V trimming: 3 bases; J trimming: 4 bases; junction bases outside the gene matches: 5. Per germline, CDR1 SGHRS and CDR2 YFSETQ. The CDR3 extends over 14 amino acids. CDR3 nucleotides: TGCGCCAGCAGCTCCCGACTAGCCCCAGATACGCAGTATTTT. Translation: CASSSRLAPDTQYF.

J is TRBJ2-7 and V is TRBV2; 12 bases agree with TRBD2. From germline, CDR1 is SNHLY and CDR2 FYNNEI. The J segment lost 2 bases and the V segment lost 6 bases, leaving 2 bases of the junction unmatched. This CDR3 comprises 14 residues. CDR3 coding DNA: TGTGCCAGCAGACTAGCGGGGGGACCCTACGAGCAGTACTTC. Encoded protein: CASRLAGGPYEQYF. The full variable domain, completed using reference TRBV2 and TRBJ2-7, is EPEVTQTPSHQVTQMGQEVILRCVPISNHLYFYWYRQILGQKVEFLVSFYNNEISEKSEIFDDQFSVERPDGSNFTLKIRSTKLEDSAMYFCASRLAGGPYEQYFGPGTRLTVT.

The V and J genes are TRBV9 and TRBJ2-5; tentative D call: TRBD2 (6 bases). This CDR3 has 13 amino acids. Trimming left V 6 bases short and J 5 bases short, with 14 bases between. Germline-derived CDR1 and CDR2 are SGDLS and YYNGEE. The CDR3 sequence: CASTTGGSETQYF. In DNA, the CDR3 is TGTGCCAGCACCACCGGGGGTAGCGAGACCCAGTACTTC.

The rearrangement links TRBV29-1 to TRBJ2-7; 8 positions agree with TRBD1. The germline V gene has CDR1 SQVTM and CDR2 ANQGSEA. CDR3 length equals 12 residues. Unmatched junction bases numbered 4, after V lost 7 bases and J lost 2 bases. The DNA of the CDR3 is TGCAGCGGACGACAGGGGCCCTACGAGCAGTACTTC. This encodes CSGRQGPYEQYF.

V gene TRBV13 combines with J gene TRBJ2-7, with TRBD2 matching 13 bases. There are 16 residues in the CDR3. J gave up 4 bases and V 2 bases, and 5 bases lay outside the gene matches. Looked up from germline, CDR1 is PRHDT and CDR2 is FYEKMQ (reference sequence). The CDR3 nucleotides are TGTGCCAGCAGCTTAAGGACTAGCGGGGGTATGTACGAGCAGTACTTC. This translates into CASSLRTSGGMYEQYF.

A single count supports this clone. The chain joins TRBV9 to TRBJ2-3; no firm D call. This CDR3 comprises 14 residues. V lost 3 bases, J lost 6 bases, and 14 bases lay in between. Germline CDR1 is SGDLS and CDR2 is YYNGEE. Here the CDR3 DNA reads TGTGCCAGCAGCGACCGCTGGGCCGCCGATACGCAGTATTTT. Translation gives CASSDRWAADTQYF. Full variable domain (rest looked up from reference TRBV9 and TRBJ2-3): DSGVTQTPKHLITATGQRVTLRCSPRSGDLSVYWYQQSLDQGLQFLIQYYNGEERAKGNILERFSAQQFPDLHSELNLSSLELGDSALYFCASSDRWAADTQYFGPGTRLTVL.

The J gene is TRBJ2-5, the V gene TRBV10-1; TRBD2 matches at 11 bases. J gave up 5 bases and V 6 bases, and 2 bases lay outside the gene matches. Germline V gene data show CDR1 as WNHNN and CDR2 as SYGVQD (reference sequence). The length of the CDR3 is 13 residues. In DNA, the CDR3 is TGCGCCAGCAGGACTAGCGGGGTGGAGACCCAGTACTTC. Translated: CASRTSGVETQYF.

The J gene is TRBJ2-5, the V gene TRBV29-1; no reliable D call. The germline V and J ends were trimmed by 1 base and 4 bases, with 7 bases remaining between them. CDR1 and CDR2 (germline): SQVTM, ANQGSEA. The CDR3 loop spans 12 amino acids. CDR3 region: CSVEGGAETQYF. The CDR3 DNA reads as TGCAGCGTTGAAGGAGGTGCAGAGACCCAGTACTTC.

The chain employs TRBV4-2 and TRBJ2-2; 9 nucleotides line up with TRBD1. J gave up 3 bases and V 1 base, and 3 bases lay outside the gene matches. Germline V gene sequence: CDR1 LGHNA, CDR2 YNFKEQ. The CDR3 has 16 amino acids. The CDR3 sequence: CASSQGTGEYTGELFF. As DNA, the CDR3 is TGTGCCAGCAGCCAAGGGACAGGGGAGTACACCGGGGAGCTGTTTTTT.

Only a few counts were recorded for this clone. The gene calls are TRBV18 and TRBJ1-2, with a weak D call TRBD1 (5 bases). The CDR3 runs to 12 residues. The germline gives CDR1 KGHSH, CDR2 LQKENI. V lost 3 bases, J lost 8 bases, and 10 bases lay in between. The CDR3 nucleotides read TGTGCCAGCTCACCTTCGACAGACGGCTACACCTTC. Translating gives CASSPSTDGYTF. The full variable domain, rest sourced from reference TRBV18 and TRBJ1-2, is NAGVMQNPRHLVRRRGQEARLRCSPMKGHSHVYWYRQLPEEGLKFMVYLQKENIIDESGMPKERFSAEFPKEGPSILRIQQVVRGDSAAYFCASSPSTDGYTFGSGTRLTVV.